This T cell receptor (beta chain) was profiled in a study of T cells in Graves' hyperthyroidism and ophthalmopathy. RNA transcripts served as the template for amplifying TCR beta CDR3 regions. Initially, a first-round RT-PCR of the TCR CDR3 employed the HTBI primer set. Via MiXCR, TCRdb re-called the multiplex PCR reads, giving one row per CDR3 protein. Here the sample spans over 250,000 distinct CDR3 sequences, roughly 22% being singletons. The germline V gene has CDR1 MNHNS and CDR2 SASEGT. The CDR3 consists of 14 residues. V was trimmed by 7 bases and J by 8 bases, leaving 18 bases between them. The sequence was collected from a man aged 25 to 40 with Graves' ophthalmopathy. Sequencing was done on a sample of blood. The chain joins TRBV6-1 to TRBJ2-1; TRBD2 might be the D (5 bases). Here the CDR3 reads CASTAVSSPDEQFF. The CDR3 DNA sequence: TGTGCCAGCACAGCGGTTTCTTCTCCTGATGAGCAGTTCTTC.